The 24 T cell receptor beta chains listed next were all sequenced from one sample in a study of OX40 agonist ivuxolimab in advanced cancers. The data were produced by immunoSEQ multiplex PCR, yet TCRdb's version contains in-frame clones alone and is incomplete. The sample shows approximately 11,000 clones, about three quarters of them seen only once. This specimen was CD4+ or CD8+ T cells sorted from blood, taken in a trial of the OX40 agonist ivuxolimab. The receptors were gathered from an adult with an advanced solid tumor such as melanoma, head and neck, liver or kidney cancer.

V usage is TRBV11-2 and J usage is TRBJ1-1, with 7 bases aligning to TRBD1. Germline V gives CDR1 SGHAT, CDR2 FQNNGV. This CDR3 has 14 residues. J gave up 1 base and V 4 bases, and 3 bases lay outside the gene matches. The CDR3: CASSSRQGNTEAFF. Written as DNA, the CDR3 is TGTGCCAGCAGCTCCCGACAGGGGAACACTGAAGCTTTCTTT.

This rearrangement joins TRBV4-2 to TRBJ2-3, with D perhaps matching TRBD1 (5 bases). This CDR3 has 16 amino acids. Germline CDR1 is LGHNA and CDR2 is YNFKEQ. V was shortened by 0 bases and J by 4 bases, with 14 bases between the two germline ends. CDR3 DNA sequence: TGTGCCAGCAGCCAAGATCCAGGGAATGAAGCAGATACGCAGTATTTT. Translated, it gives CASSQDPGNEADTQYF.

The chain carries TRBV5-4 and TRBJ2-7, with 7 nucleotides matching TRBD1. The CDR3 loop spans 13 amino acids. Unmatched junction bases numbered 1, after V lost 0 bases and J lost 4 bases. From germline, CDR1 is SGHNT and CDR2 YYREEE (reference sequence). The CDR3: CASSLAQGYEQYF. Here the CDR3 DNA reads TGTGCCAGCAGCTTGGCACAGGGGTACGAGCAGTACTTC. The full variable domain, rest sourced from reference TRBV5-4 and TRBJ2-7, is ETGVTQSPTHLIKTRGQQVTLRCSSQSGHNTVSWYQQALGQGPQFIFQYYREEENGRGNFPPRFSGLQFPNYSSELNVNALELDDSALYLCASSLAQGYEQYFGPGTRLTVT.

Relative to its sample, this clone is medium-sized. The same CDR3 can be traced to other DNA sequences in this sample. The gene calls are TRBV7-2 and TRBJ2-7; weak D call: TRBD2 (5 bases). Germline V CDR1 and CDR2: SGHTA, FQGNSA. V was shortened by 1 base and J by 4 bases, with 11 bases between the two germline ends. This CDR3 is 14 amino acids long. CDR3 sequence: CASSLGGGLYEQYF. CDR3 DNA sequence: TGTGCCAGCAGCTTAGGAGGCGGGTTATACGAGCAGTACTTC. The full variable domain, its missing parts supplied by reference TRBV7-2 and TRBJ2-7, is GAGVSQSPSNKVTEKGKDVELRCDPISGHTALYWYRQSLGQGLEFLIYFQGNSAPDKSGLPSDRFSAERTGGSVSTLTIQRTQQEDSAVYLCASSLGGGLYEQYFGPGTRLTVT.

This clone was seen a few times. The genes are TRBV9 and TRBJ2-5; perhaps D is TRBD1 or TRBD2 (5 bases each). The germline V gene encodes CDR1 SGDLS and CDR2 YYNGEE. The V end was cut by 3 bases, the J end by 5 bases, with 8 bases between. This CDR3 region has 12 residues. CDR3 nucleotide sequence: TGTGCCAGCAGCGCGGGGCGGGAGACCCAGTACTTC. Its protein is CASSAGRETQYF. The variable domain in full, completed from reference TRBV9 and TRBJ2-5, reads DSGVTQTPKHLITATGQRVTLRCSPRSGDLSVYWYQQSLDQGLQFLIQYYNGEERAKGNILERFSAQQFPDLHSELNLSSLELGDSALYFCASSAGRETQYFGPGTRLLVL.

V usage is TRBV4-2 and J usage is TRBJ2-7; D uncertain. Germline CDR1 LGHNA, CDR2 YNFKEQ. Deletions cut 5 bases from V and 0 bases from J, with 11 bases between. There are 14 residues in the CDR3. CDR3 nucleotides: TGTGCCAGCAGCTTGTTGTCAGGCTCCTACGAGCAGTACTTC. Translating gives CASSLLSGSYEQYF.

The CDR3 bases are TGTGCCAGCAGCTCACGGGGGTCTAATGAAAAACTGTTTTTT. Amino acids: CASSSRGSNEKLFF. The rearrangement uses TRBV5-4 and TRBJ1-4; possible D gene TRBD1, 5 bases. This CDR3 is built from 14 residues. Germline assignment: CDR1 SGHNT and CDR2 YYREEE (reference sequence). V was cut by 3 bases and J by 3 bases, with 9 bases left in between.

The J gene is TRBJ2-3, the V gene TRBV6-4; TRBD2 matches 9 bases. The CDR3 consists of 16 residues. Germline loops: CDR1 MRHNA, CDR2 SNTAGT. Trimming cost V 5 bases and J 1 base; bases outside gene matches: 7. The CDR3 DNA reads TGTGCCAGCAGTAGTAAAGCGGGGGGCGGCACAGATACGCAGTATTTT. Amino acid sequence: CASSSKAGGGTDTQYF.

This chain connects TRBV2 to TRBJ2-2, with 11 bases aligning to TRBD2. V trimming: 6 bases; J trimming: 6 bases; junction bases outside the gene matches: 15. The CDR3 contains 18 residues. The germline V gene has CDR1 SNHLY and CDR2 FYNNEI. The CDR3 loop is CASRWGSGRALGAGELFF. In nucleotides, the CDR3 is TGTGCCAGCAGGTGGGGTAGCGGGAGGGCCCTCGGCGCCGGGGAGCTGTTTTTT.

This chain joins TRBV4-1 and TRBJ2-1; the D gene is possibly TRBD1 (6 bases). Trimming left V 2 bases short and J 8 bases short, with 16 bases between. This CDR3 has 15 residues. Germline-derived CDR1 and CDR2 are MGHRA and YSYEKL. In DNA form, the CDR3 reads TGCGCCAGCAGCCAATCTCCGGACAGTTTCGATGAGCAGTTCTTC. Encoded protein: CASSQSPDSFDEQFF.

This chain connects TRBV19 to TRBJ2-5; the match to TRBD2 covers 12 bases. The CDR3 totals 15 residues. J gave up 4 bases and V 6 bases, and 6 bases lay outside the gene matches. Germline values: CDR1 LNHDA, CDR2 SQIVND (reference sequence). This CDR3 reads CASSLAGGLRETQYF. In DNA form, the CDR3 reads TGTGCCAGTAGCCTAGCGGGGGGGCTACGAGAGACCCAGTACTTC.

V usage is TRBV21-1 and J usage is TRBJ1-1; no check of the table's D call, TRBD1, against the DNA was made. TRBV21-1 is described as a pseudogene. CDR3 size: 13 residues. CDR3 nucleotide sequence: TGTGCCAGCAGCAAATACATGAACACTGAAGCTTTCTTT. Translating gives CASSKYMNTEAFF.

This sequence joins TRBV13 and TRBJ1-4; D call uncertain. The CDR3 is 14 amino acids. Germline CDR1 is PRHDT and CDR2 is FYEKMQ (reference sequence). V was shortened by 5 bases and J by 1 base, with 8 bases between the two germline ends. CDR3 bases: TGTGCCAGCAGCGGCGGGGTAACTAATGAAAAACTGTTTTTT. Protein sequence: CASSGGVTNEKLFF.

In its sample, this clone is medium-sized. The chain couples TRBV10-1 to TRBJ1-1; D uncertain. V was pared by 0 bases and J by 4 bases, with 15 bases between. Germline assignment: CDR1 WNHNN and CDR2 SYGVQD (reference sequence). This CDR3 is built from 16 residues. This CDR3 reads CASSESVVYPATEAFF. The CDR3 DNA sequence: TGCGCCAGCAGTGAGTCGGTAGTGTACCCAGCCACTGAAGCTTTCTTT.

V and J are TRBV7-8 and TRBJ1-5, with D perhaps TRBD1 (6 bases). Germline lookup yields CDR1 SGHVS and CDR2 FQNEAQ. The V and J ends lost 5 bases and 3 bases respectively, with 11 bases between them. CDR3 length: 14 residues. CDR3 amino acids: CASSPGVYNQPQHF. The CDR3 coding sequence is TGTGCCAGCAGCCCAGGGGTCTACAATCAGCCCCAGCATTTT.

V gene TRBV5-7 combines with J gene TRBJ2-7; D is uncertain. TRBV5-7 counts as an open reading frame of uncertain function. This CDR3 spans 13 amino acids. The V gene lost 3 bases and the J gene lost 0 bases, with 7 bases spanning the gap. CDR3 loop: CASSYASSYEQYF. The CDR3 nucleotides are TGTGCCAGCAGCTACGCCAGCTCCTACGAGCAGTACTTC.

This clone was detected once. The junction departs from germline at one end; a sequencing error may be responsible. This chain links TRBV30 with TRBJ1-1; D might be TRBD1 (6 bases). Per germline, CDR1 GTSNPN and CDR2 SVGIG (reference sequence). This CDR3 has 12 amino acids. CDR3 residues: CAWAGTNTEAFF. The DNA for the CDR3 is TGTGCCTGGGCCGGGACAAACACTGAGGCTTTCTTT.

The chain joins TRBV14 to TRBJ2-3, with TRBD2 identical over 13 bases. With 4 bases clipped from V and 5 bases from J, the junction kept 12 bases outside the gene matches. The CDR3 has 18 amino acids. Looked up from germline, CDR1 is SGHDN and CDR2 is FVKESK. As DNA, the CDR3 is TGTGCCAGCAGCCGCTTAGGACTAGCGGGGGCCGGGGAAGATACGCAGTATTTT. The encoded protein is CASSRLGLAGAGEDTQYF.

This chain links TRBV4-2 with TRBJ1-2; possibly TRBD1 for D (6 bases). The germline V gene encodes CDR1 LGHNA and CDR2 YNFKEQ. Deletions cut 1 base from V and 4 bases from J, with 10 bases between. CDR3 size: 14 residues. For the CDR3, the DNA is TGTGCCAGCAGCCAAGCAGGGGCCGGCTATGGCTACACCTTC. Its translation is CASSQAGAGYGYTF.

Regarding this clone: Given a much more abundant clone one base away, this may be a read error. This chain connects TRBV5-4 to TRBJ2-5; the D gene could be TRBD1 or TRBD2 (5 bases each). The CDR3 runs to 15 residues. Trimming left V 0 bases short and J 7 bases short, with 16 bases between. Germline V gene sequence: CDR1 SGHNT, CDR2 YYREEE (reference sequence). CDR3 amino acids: CASSLEPGLRGTQYF. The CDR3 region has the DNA TGTGCCAGCAGCTTGGAGCCAGGGTTGAGGGGGACCCAGTACTTC.

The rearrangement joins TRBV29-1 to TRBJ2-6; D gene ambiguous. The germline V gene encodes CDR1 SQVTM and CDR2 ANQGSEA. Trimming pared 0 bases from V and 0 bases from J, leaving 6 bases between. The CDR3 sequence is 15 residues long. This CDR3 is CSVEETGSGANVLTF. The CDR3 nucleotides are TGCAGCGTTGAAGAGACCGGCTCTGGGGCCAACGTCCTGACTTTC.

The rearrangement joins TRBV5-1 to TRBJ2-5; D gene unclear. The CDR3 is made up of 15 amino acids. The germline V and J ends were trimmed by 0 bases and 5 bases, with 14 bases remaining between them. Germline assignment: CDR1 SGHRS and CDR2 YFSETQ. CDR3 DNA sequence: TGCGCCAGCAGCTTGGGGCTCGCCTTGGGGGAGACCCAGTACTTC. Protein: CASSLGLALGETQYF.

The CDR3 is CASGLSGASSYNEQFF. The CDR3, as DNA: TGTGCTAGTGGTTTGTCTGGGGCGAGCTCCTACAATGAGCAGTTCTTC. V usage is TRBV12-5 and J usage is TRBJ2-1; a weak D match, TRBD1 (5 bases). Germline V CDR1 and CDR2: LGHNT, FRNRAP. V was cut by 2 bases and J by 0 bases, with 11 bases left in between. This CDR3 is 16 amino acids long. Complete variable domain (other parts from reference TRBV12-5 and TRBJ2-1): DARVTQTPRHKVTEMGQEVTMRCQPILGHNTVFWYRQTMMQGLELLAYFRNRAPLDDSGMPKDRFSAEMPDATLATLKIQPSEPRDSAVYFCASGLSGASSYNEQFFGPGTRLTVL.

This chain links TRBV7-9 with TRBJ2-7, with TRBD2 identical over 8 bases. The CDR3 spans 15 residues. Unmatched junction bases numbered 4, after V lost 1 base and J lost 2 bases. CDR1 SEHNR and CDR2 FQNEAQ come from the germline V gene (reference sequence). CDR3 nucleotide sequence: TGTGCCAGCAGCTTAGGTAGCGGGGACCCCTACGAGCAGTACTTC. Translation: CASSLGSGDPYEQYF.